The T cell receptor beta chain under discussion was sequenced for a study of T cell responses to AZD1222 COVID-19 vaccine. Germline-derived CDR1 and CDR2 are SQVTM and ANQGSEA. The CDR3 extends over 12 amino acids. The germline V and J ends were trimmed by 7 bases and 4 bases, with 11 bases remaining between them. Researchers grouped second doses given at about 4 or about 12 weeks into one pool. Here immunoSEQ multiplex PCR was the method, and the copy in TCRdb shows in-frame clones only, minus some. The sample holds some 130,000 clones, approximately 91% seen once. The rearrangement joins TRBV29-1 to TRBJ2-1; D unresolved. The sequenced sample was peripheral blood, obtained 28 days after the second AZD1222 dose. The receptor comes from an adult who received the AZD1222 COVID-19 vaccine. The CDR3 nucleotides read TGCAGCGCCAGCGCAGGATACAATGAGCAGTTCTTC. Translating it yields CSASAGYNEQFF.